The rows below give T cell receptor beta chains drawn from one sample of a study of shared clonotypes between healthy human individuals. TCRdb's copy holds only in-frame clones and misses some; the assay was immunoSEQ multiplex PCR. This sample has nearly 2 million clones, with roughly 94% found just once. Source material: naive CD8+ T cells sorted from blood. The source is a man younger than 35 in good health. CDR3s include the opening cysteine and the closing phenylalanine or tryptophan. A D gene is named only where the DNA matches it firmly. Clone sizes are given selectively: once, few, many, or a class where the clone is expanded.

j_call	d_call	clone_size	v_call	cdr3_length	cdr3_nt	cdr3_aa
TRBJ2-7	TRBD1	NA	TRBV27	15	TGTGCCAGCAGTCCCTCGCAGCGGCAGGGGGTCGAGCAGTACTTC	CASSPSQRQGVEQYF
TRBJ2-7	NA	NA	TRBV6-1	13	TGTGCCAGCAGTAAGGGTGTTCTATACGAGCAGTACTTC	CASSKGVLYEQYF
TRBJ2-7	NA	once	TRBV27	14	TGTGCCAGCAGGTCCGGGCGGAGCTCCTACGAGCAGTACTTC	CASRSGRSSYEQYF
TRBJ2-3	TRBD2	NA	TRBV7-9	15	TGTGCCAGCAGCCAACTAGCGGGAGTAGGAGATACGCAGTATTTT	CASSQLAGVGDTQYF
TRBJ2-1	NA	once	TRBV2	16	TGTGCCAGCAGTGAAGCGATTACACAGGGAGGGAATGAGCAGTTCTTC	CASSEAITQGGNEQFF
TRBJ2-7	TRBD2	NA	TRBV6-6	15	TGTGCCAGCAGCAAACTAGCGCTAAGCTCCTACGAGCAGTACTTC	CASSKLALSSYEQYF
TRBJ1-1	TRBD1	NA	TRBV6-6	16	TGTGCCAGCAGTTCGGACAGGGGGTTAGAGAACACTGAAGCTTTCTTT	CASSSDRGLENTEAFF
TRBJ2-5	TRBD2	NA	TRBV5-6	18	TGTGCCAGCAGCTTGGCCCTGGGACTAGCGGGACTGTTGGAGACCCAGTACTTC	CASSLALGLAGLLETQYF
TRBJ2-5	TRBD2	NA	TRBV7-7	16	TGTGCTAGCAGCTTAGCGTCTGGCGGGGAGGGGGAGACCCAGTACTTC	CASSLASGGEGETQYF
TRBJ2-3	NA	NA	TRBV11-2	15	TGTGCCAGCAGCTTGGGCGGTTCATGGACAGATACGCAGTATTTT	CASSLGGSWTDTQYF
TRBJ2-2	TRBD2	NA	TRBV29-1	16	TGCAGCGTTGAAGGGTTAGCGGGGGCTCTTACCGGGGAGCTGTTTTTT	CSVEGLAGALTGELFF
TRBJ1-1	NA	NA	TRBV9	13	TGTGCCAGCAGCGTAACATTGAACACTGAAGCTTTCTTT	CASSVTLNTEAFF
TRBJ1-6	NA	once	TRBV7-8	12	TGTGCCAGCAGCATGATTAATTCACCCCTCCACTTT	CASSMINSPLHF
TRBJ2-7	TRBD2	NA	TRBV19	14	TGTGCCAGTAGTATCATCGGCGGGAGCTACGAGCAGTACTTC	CASSIIGGSYEQYF
TRBJ2-3	TRBD2	NA	TRBV7-9	15	TGTGCCAGCAGCGTTAGCGGGAGGGTCGCAGATACGCAGTATTTT	CASSVSGRVADTQYF
TRBJ2-7	TRBD2	NA	TRBV4-1	15	TGCGCCAGCAGCTTAGCCGGGACTATCTCCTACGAGCAGTACTTC	CASSLAGTISYEQYF
TRBJ2-7	NA	NA	TRBV7-8	14	TGTGCCAGCAGTCAGAGTAGATCCCTCCTCGAGCAGTACTTC	CASSQSRSLLEQYF
TRBJ1-5	NA	NA	TRBV27	17	TGTGCCAGCAGTCCCCTGGCCGGTTTTGCCGGCAATCAGCCCCAGCATTTT	CASSPLAGFAGNQPQHF
TRBJ1-5	NA	NA	TRBV23-1	15	TGCGCCAGCAGTCAATCGGGCTTGAGCAATCAGCCCCAGCATTTT	CASSQSGLSNQPQHF
TRBJ2-3	TRBD2	NA	TRBV2	15	TGTGCCAGCGAGAGCGGCGGGGGGGCGACAGATACGCAGTATTTT	CASESGGGATDTQYF
TRBJ1-3	NA	NA	TRBV6-5	14	TGTGCCAGCCGGACCGGGACACTTGGAAACACCATATATTTT	CASRTGTLGNTIYF
TRBJ2-5	TRBD1	NA	TRBV28	17	TGTGCCAGCAGTTCCACCCGGGACAGATACTTTTTGGAGACCCAGTACTTC	CASSSTRDRYFLETQYF
TRBJ1-4	NA	NA	TRBV6-6	14	TGTGCCAGCAGTCCCGGTAGAGGGGGAGAAAAACTGTTTTTT	CASSPGRGGEKLFF
TRBJ2-1	NA	NA	TRBV18	14	TGTGCCAGCTCTCCCTGGGCAGAGTACAATGAGCAGTTCTTC	CASSPWAEYNEQFF
TRBJ2-1	TRBD2	NA	TRBV7-9	17	TGTGCCAGCAGCATGAGAGGACTAGCGGGAACCTACAATGAGCAGTTCTTC	CASSMRGLAGTYNEQFF